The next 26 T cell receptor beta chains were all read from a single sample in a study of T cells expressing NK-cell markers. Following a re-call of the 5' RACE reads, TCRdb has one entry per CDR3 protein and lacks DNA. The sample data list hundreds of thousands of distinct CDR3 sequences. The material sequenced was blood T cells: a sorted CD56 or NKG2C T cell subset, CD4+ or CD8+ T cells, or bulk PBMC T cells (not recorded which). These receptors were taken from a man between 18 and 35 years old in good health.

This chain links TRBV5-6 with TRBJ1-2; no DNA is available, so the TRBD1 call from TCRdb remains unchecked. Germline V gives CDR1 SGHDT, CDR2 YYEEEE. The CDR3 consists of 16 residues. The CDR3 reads CASSLRLDRGDAGYTF.

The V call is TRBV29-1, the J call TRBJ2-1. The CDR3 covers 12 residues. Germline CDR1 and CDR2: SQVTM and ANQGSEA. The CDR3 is CSVDSTHQGQFF.

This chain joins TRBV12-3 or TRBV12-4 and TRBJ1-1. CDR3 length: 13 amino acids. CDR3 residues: CASSFGAPTEAFF.

The CDR3 loop is CASSRAGGPKTQYF. The chain links TRBV6-5 to TRBJ2-5; no DNA is available, so the TRBD1 call from TCRdb remains unchecked. The CDR3 runs to 14 residues. Germline lookup yields CDR1 MNHEY and CDR2 SVGAGI.

The CDR3 region is CASSSDDTLTYEQYF. The V and J genes are TRBV18 and TRBJ2-7; TCRdb's assignment of TRBD1 cannot be checked, as there is no DNA. Germline V gene sequence: CDR1 KGHSH, CDR2 LQKENI. This CDR3 has 15 amino acids.

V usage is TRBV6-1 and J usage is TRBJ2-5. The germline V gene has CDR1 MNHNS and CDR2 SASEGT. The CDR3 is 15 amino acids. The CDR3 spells CASSDGGGNQETQYF.

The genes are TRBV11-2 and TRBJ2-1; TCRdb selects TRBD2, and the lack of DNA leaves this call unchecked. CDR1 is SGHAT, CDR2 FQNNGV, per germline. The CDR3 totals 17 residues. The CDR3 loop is CASSLVAGGRIYNEQFF.

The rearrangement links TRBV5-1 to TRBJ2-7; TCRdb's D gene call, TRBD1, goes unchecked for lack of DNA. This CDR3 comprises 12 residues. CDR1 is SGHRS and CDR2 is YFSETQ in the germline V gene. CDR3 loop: CASMVRAGEQYF.

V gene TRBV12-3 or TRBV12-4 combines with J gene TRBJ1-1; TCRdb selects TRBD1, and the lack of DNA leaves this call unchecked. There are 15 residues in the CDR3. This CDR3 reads CASSFKAGTNTEAFF.

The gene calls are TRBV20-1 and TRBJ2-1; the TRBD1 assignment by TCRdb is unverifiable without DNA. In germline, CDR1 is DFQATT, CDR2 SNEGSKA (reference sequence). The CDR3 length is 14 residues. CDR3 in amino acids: CSAPRQGKYNEQFF.

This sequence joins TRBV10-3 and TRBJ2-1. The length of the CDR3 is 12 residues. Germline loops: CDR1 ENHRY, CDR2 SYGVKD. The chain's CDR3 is CAIGLVGNEQFF.

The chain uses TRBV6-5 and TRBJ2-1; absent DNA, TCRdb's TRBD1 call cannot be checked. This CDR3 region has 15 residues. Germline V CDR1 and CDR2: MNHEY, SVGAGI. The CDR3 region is CASTILGSTVGEQFF.

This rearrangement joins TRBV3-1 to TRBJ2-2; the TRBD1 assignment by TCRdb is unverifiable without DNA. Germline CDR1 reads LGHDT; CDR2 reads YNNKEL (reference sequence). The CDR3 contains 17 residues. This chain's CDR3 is CASSQDSDRGNTGELFF. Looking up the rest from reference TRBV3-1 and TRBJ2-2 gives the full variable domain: DTAVSQTPKYLVTQMGNDKSIKCEQNLGHDTMYWYKQDSKKFLKIMFSYNNKELIINETVPNRFSPKSPDKAHLNLHINSLELGDSAVYFCASSQDSDRGNTGELFFGEGSRLTVL.

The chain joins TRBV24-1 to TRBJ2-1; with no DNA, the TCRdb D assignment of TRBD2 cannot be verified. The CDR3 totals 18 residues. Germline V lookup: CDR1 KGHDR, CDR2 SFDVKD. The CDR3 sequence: CATSDARFAPRGDNEQFF.

The CDR3 loop reads CASSLSRGADTQYF. The chain combines TRBV11-2 with TRBJ2-3; as DNA is missing, the TRBD2 call by TCRdb cannot be tested. Per germline, CDR1 SGHAT and CDR2 FQNNGV. CDR3 length: 14 amino acids.

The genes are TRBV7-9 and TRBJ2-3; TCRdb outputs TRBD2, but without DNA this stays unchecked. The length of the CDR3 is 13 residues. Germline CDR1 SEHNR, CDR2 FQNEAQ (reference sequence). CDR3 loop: CASSLGGLAQQYF.

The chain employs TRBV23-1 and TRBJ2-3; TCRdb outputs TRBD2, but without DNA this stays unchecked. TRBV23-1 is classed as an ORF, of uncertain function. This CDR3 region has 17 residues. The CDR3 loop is CASSRRDSPKNTDTQYF.

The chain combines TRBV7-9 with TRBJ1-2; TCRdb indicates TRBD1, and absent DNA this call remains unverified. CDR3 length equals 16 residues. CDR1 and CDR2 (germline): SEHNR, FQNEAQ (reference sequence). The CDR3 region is CASSSPNREQNYGYTF.

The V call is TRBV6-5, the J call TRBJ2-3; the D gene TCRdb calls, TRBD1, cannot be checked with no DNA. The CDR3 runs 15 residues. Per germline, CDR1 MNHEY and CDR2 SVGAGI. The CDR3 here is CASSYGRGLSDTQYF.

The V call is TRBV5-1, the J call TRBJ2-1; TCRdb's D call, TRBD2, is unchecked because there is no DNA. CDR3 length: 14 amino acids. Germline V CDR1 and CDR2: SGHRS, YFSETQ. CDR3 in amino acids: CASSLRTSGSEQFF.

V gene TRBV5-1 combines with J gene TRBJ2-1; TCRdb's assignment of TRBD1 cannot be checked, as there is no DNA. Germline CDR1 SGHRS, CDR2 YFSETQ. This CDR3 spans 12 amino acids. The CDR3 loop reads CASSTERDREIF.

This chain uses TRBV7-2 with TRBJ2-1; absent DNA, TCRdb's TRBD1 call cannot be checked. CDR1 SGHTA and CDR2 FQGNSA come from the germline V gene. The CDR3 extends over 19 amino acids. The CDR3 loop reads CASSLASTGRDRAYNEQFF.

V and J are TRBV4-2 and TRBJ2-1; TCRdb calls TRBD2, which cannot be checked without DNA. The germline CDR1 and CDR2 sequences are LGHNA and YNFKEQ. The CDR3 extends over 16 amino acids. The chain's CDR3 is CASSQGGLAGGPEQFF.

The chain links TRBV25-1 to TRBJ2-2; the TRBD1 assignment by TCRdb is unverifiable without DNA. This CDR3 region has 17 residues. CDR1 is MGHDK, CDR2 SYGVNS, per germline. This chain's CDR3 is CASSAPAGTPGAGELFF. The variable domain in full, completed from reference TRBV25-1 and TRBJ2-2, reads EADIYQTPRYLVIGTGKKITLECSQTMGHDKMYWYQQDPGMELHLIHYSYGVNSTEKGDLSSESTVSRIRTEHFPLTLESARPSHTSQYLCASSAPAGTPGAGELFFGEGSRLTVL.

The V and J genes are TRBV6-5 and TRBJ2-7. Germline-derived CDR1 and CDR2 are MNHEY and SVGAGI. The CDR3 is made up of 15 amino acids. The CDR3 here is CASSYSGESSYEQYF.

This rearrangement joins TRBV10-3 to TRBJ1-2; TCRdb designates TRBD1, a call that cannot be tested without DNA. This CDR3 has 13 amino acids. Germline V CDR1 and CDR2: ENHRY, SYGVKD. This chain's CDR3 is CAISEYTGDGYTF.